This T cell receptor (beta chain) emerged from a study of Ad26.COV2.S vaccination and SARS-CoV-2 variants. In the study overall: COV1001, an Ad26.COV2.S trial, supplied this vaccine-arm donor. General study results and limits: After vaccination, reports described spike-specific CD8+ and CD4+ T cell responses as showing substantial breadth.

Comments on this clone: Antigen: not known. This sample also contains other DNA sequences that code for the same CDR3.

The CDR3 sequence is 14 residues long. V was cut by 1 base and J by 2 bases, with 9 bases left in between. The germline gives CDR1 SGHTA, CDR2 FQGNSA. Treatment reported: about 20 received Ad26.COV2.S at low or high dose, single or two shots; roughly five received placebo; per-sample allocation not given. Collection of samples fell on day 63 after the first vaccine or placebo injection. Boston supplied an adult donor aged 18-55 years. Measured with immunoSEQ multiplex PCR; TCRdb has only the in-frame clones, and not every one. The table has fewer than 600,000 clones, roughly 87% seen once; the top ten hold 1.7%.

V is TRBV7-2 and J is TRBJ2-7; possibly TRBD1 or TRBD2 for D (5 bases each). The receptor's source is a person aged 18 to 59 who received the Ad26.COV2.S COVID-19 vaccine or a placebo. The sample here was peripheral blood, taken in a trial of Ad26.COV2.S vaccine versus placebo. CDR3: CASSLGRGAYEQYF. Written as DNA, the CDR3 is TGTGCCAGCAGCTTAGGACGGGGCGCCTACGAGCAGTACTTC. Supplemented by reference TRBV7-2 and TRBJ2-7, the full variable domain reads GAGVSQSPSNKVTEKGKDVELRCDPISGHTALYWYRQSLGQGLEFLIYFQGNSAPDKSGLPSDRFSAERTGGSVSTLTIQRTQQEDSAVYLCASSLGRGAYEQYFGPGTRLTVT.